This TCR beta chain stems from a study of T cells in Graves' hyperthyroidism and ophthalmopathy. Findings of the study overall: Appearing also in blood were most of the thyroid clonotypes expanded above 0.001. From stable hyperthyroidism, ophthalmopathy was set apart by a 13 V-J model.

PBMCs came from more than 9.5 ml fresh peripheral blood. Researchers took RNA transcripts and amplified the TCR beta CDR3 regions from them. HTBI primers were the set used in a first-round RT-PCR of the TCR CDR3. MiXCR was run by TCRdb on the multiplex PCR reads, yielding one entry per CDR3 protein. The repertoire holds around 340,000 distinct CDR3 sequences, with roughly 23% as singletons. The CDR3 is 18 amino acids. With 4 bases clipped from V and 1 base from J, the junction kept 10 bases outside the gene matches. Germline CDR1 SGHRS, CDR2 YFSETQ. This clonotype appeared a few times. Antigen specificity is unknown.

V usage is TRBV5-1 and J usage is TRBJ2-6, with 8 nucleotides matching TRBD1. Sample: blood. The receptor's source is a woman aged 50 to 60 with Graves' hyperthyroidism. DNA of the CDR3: TGCGCCAGCAGCCCGAGGACAGGGACGGATTCTGGGGCCAACGTCCTGACTTTC. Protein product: CASSPRTGTDSGANVLTF.